This T cell receptor (beta chain) appears in the sequencing data of a study of response to subunit inactivated influenza vaccine. Regarding the study as a whole: Each seasonal flu vaccination may recruit only limited new T cells, authors suggested.

As to this clonotype: What it recognizes is unknown.

CDR3 length equals 14 residues. Per the germline V gene, CDR1 is SNHLY and CDR2 is FYNNEI. V shed 8 bases and J 3 bases; nucleotides not matched to a gene: 6. Using its own MiXCR run on the RT-PCR reads, TCRdb lists one record per CDR3 protein. This sample yields about 700,000 distinct CDR3 sequences, of which around 14% are seen a single time; around 6.5% belongs to the top ten. The sequenced sample was PBMCs from blood, obtained less than 15 days before vaccination. The clonotype was recovered from a man aged 50-59 years who received an inactivated influenza vaccine. V and J are TRBV2 and TRBJ2-7; 11 nucleotides align to TRBD1. CDR3 nucleotides: TGTGCCAGCTGCCGGGACAGGGGGTTCTACGAGCAGTACTTC. Translating it yields CASCRDRGFYEQYF.